This T cell receptor (beta chain) emerged from a study of T cells in Graves' hyperthyroidism and ophthalmopathy. Study-level findings and limits: Most thyroid clonotypes with frequency above 0.001 were detected in blood. Before onset, ophthalmopathy was predicted by the model a median around 6.2 months earlier. Patients with ophthalmopathy were separated from those with stable hyperthyroidism by a 13 V-J model.

From RNA transcripts, TCR beta CDR3 regions were amplified. TCR CDR3 underwent first-round RT-PCR with the HTBI primer set. TCRdb used MiXCR to reprocess the multiplex PCR reads, holding one entry per CDR3 protein. This table holds 550,000 to 600,000 distinct CDR3 sequences, under 60% found once. This CDR3 is 15 amino acids long. Trimming cost V 5 bases and J 7 bases; bases outside gene matches: 12. Looked up from germline, CDR1 is SGHVS and CDR2 is FNYEAQ. With regard to this clonotype: Its antigen is undetermined.

This sequence was found in an adult woman with Graves' disease, either hyperthyroidism or ophthalmopathy (not recorded which). Source material: peripheral blood or thyroid tissue (not recorded which). The rearrangement uses TRBV7-6 and TRBJ1-2; 8 nucleotides align to TRBD1. CDR3 nucleotides: TGTGCCAGCAGCCAAGAACTTACAGGGGGAAGTGGCTACACCTTC. Its protein is CASSQELTGGSGYTF.